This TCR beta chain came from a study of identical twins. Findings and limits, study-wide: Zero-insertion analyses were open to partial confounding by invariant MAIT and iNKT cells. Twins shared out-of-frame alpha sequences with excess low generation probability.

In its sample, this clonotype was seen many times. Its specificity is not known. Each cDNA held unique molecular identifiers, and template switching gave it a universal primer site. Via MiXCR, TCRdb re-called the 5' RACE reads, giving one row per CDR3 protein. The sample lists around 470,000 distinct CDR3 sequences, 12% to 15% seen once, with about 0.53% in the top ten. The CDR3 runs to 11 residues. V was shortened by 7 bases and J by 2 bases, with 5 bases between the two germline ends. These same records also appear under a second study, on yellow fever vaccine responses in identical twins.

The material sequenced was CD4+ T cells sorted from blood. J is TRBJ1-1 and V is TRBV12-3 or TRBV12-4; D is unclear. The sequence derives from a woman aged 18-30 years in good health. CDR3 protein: CASTTNTEAFF. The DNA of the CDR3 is TGTGCCAGCACCACTAACACTGAAGCTTTCTTT.